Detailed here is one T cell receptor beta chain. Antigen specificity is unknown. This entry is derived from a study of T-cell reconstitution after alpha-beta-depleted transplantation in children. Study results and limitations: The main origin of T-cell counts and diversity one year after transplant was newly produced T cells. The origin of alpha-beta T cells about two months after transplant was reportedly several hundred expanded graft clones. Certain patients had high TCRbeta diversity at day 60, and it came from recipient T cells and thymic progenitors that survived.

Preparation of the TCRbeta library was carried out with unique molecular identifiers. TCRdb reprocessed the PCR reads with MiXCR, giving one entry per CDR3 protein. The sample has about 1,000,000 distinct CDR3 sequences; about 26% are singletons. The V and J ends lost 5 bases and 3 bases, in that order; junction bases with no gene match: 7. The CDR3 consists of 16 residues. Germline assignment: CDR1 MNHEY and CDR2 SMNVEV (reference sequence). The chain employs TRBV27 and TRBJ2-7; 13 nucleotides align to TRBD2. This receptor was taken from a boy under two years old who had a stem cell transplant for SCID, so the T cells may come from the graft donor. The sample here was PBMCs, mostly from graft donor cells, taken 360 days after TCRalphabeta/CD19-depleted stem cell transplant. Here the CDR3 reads CASSPRTSGGLYEQYF. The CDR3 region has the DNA TGTGCCAGCAGTCCCCGGACTAGCGGGGGTCTCTACGAGCAGTACTTC.